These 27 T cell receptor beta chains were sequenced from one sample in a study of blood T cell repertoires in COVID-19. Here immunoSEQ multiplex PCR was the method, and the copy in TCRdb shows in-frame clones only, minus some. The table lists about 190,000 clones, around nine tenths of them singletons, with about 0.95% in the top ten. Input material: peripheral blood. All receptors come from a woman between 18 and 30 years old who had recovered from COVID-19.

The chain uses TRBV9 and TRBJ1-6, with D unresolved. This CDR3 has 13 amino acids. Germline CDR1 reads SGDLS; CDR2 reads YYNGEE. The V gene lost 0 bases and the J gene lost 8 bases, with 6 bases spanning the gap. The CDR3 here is CASSVALDSPLHF. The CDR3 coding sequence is TGTGCCAGCAGCGTAGCCCTTGATTCACCCCTCCACTTT. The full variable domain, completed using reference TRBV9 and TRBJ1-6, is DSGVTQTPKHLITATGQRVTLRCSPRSGDLSVYWYQQSLDQGLQFLIQYYNGEERAKGNILERFSAQQFPDLHSELNLSSLELGDSALYFCASSVALDSPLHFGNGTRLTVT.

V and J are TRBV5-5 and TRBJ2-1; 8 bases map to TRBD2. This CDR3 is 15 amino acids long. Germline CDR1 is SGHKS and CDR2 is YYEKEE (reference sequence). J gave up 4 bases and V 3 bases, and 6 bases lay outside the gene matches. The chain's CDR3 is CASSSGLALYNEQFF. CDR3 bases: TGTGCCAGCAGCTCTGGACTAGCCCTGTACAATGAGCAGTTCTTC.

The CDR3 loop reads CSVEVYVGTRLWLGTQYF. In DNA form, the CDR3 reads TGCAGCGTTGAAGTATATGTCGGGACTCGACTTTGGTTAGGGACCCAGTACTTC. V gene TRBV29-1 combines with J gene TRBJ2-5; TRBD2 is a possible D gene (6 bases). V was trimmed by 1 base and J by 7 bases, leaving 28 bases between them. The CDR3 sequence is 18 residues long. Germline V gives CDR1 SQVTM, CDR2 ANQGSEA.

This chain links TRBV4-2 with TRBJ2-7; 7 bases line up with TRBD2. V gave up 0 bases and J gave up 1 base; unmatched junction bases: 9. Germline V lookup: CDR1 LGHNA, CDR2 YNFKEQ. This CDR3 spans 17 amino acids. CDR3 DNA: TGTGCCAGCAGCCAAGAATTCGGGGGGAACCCTTCCTACGAGCAGTACTTC. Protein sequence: CASSQEFGGNPSYEQYF.

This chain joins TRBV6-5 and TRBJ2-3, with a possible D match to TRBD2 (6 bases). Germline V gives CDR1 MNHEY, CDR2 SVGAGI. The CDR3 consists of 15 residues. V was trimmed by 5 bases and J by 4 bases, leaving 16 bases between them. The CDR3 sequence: CASSTQRAWADTQYF. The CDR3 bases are TGTGCCAGCAGTACACAGCGGGCGTGGGCAGATACGCAGTATTTT.

The CDR3 region has the DNA TGCGCCAGCAGCTTGGAGACAGGCGTCCACGAGCAGTACTTC. It codes for CASSLETGVHEQYF. The chain links TRBV5-1 to TRBJ2-7; possibly TRBD1 for D (6 bases). The CDR3 has 14 residues. The germline V gene has CDR1 SGHRS and CDR2 YFSETQ. Deletions cut 0 bases from V and 5 bases from J, with 12 bases between.

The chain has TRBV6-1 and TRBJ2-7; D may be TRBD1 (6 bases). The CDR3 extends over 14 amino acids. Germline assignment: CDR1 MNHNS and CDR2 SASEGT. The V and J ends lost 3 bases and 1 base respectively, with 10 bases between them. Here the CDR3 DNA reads TGTGCCAGCAGTGAGTACCAGGGGTCCTACGAGCAGTACGTC. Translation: CASSEYQGSYEQYV.

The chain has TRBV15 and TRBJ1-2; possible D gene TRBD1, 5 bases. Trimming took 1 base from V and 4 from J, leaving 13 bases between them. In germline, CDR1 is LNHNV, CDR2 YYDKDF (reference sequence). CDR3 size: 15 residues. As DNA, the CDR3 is TGTGCCACCAGCAGAGTGCAGGGCGTTGGCTATGGCTACACCTTC. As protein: CATSRVQGVGYGYTF.

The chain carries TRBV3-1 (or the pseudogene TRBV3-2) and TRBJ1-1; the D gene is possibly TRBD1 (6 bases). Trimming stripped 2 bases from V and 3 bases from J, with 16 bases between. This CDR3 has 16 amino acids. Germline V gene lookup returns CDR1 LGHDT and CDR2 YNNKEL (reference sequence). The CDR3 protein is CASSQSNRVLDTEAFF. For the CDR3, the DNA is TGTGCCAGCAGCCAATCCAACAGGGTGCTTGACACTGAAGCTTTCTTT.

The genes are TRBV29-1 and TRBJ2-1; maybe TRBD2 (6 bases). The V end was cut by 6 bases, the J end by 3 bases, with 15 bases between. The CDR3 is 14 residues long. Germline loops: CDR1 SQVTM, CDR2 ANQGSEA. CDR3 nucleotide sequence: TGCAGCGTGAACACGGGGGTACGCTACAATGAGCAGTTCTTC. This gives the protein CSVNTGVRYNEQFF.

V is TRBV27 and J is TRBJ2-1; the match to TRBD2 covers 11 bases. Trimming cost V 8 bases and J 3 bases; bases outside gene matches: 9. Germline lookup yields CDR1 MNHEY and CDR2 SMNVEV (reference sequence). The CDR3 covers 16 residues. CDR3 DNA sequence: TGTGCCAGCTCCGGGACTAGCGGCCGCTACTACAATGAGCAGTTCTTC. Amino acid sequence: CASSGTSGRYYNEQFF.

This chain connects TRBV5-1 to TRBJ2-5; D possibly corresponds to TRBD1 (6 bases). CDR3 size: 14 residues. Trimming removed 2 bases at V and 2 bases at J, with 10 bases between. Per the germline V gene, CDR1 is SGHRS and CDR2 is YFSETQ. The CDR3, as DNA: TGCGCCAGCAGCTTCTACAGGGCTCAAGAGACCCAGTACTTC. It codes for CASSFYRAQETQYF.

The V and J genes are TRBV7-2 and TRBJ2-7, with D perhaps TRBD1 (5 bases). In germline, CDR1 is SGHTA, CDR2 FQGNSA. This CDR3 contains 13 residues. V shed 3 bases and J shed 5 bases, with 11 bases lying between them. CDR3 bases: TGTGCCAGCAGCTTTGCCAGGGCCCACGAGCAGTACTTC. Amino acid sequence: CASSFARAHEQYF.

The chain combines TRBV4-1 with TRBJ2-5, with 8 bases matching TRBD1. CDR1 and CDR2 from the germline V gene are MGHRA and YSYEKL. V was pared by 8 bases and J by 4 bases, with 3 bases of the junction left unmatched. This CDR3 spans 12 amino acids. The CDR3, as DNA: TGCGCCAGCTCAACAGGGGGAGAGACCCAGTACTTC. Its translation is CASSTGGETQYF.

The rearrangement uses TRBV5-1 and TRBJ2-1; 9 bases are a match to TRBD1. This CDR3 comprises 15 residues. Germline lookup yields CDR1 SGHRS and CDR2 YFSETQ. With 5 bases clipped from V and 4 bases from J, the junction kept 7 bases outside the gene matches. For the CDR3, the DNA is TGCGCCAGCAGATACACAGGGGGCGCGTACAATGAGCAGTTCTTC. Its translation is CASRYTGGAYNEQFF. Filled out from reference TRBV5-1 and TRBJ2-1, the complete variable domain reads KAGVTQTPRYLIKTRGQQVTLSCSPISGHRSVSWYQQTPGQGLQFLFEYFSETQRNKGNFPGRFSGRQFSNSRSEMNVSTLELGDSALYLCASRYTGGAYNEQFFGPGTRLTVL.

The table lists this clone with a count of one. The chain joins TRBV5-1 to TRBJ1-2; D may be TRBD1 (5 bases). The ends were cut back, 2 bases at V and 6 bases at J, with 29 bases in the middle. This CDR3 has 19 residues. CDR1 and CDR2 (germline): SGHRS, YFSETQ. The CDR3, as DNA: TGCGCCAGCAGCTTTCCCAGGATGGGGCCCGGAATAGGCGTAAATGGCTACACCTTC. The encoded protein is CASSFPRMGPGIGVNGYTF.

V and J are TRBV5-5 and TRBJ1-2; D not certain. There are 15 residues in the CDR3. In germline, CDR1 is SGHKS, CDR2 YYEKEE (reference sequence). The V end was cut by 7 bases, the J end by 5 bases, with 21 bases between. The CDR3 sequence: CASGSVGGEKYGYTF. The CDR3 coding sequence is TGTGCCAGCGGCTCGGTGGGCGGGGAAAAATATGGCTACACCTTC.

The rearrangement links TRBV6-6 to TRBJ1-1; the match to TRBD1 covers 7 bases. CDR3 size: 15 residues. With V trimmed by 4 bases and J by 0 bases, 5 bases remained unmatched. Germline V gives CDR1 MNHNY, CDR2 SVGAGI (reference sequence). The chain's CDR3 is CASSFPDRLNTEAFF. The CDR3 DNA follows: TGTGCCAGCAGTTTCCCGGACAGGTTGAACACTGAAGCTTTCTTT.

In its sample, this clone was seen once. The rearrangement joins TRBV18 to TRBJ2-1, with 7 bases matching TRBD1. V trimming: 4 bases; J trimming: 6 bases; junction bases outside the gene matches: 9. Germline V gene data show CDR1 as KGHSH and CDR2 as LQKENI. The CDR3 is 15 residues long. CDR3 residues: CASSLLTGMGNEQFF. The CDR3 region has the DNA TGTGCCAGCTCACTCCTGACAGGGATGGGCAATGAGCAGTTCTTC.

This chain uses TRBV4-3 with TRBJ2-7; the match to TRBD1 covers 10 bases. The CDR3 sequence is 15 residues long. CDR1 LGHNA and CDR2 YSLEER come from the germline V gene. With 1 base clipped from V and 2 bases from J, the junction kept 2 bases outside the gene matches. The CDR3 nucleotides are TGCGCCAGCAGCCAAGCCGGGACAGGGGCCTACGAGCAGTACTTC. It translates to CASSQAGTGAYEQYF.

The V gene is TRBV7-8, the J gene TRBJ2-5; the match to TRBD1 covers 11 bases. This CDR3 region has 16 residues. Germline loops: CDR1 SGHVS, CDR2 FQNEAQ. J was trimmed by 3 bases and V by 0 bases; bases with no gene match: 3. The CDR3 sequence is CASSLAPGQGEETQYF. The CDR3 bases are TGTGCCAGCAGCTTAGCCCCGGGACAGGGGGAAGAGACCCAGTACTTC.

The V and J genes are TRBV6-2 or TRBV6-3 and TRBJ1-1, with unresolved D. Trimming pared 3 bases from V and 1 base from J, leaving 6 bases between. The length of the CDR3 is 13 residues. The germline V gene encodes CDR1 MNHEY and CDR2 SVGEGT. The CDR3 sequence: CASSYEGNTEAFF. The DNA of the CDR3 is TGTGCCAGCAGTTATGAGGGGAACACTGAAGCTTTCTTT.

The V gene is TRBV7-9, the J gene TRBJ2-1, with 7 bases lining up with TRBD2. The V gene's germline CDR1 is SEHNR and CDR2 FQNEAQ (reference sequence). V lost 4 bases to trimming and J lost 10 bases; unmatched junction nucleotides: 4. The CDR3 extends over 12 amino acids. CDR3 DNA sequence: TGTGCCAGCAGCTCGGTGGGAGGGGAGCAGTTCTTC. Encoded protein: CASSSVGGEQFF.

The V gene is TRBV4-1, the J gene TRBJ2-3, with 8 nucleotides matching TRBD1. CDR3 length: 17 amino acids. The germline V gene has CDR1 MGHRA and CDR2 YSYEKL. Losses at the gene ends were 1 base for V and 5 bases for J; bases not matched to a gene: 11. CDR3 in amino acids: CASSQAWQGASRDTQYF. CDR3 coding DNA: TGCGCCAGCAGCCAAGCGTGGCAGGGGGCGTCTAGAGATACGCAGTATTTT.

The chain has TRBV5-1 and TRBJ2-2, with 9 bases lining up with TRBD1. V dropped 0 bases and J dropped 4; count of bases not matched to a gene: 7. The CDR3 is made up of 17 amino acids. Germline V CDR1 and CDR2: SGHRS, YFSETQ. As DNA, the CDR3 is TGCGCCAGCAGCTTGGCTCCGACAGGGGGTCTCACCGGGGAGCTGTTTTTT. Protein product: CASSLAPTGGLTGELFF.

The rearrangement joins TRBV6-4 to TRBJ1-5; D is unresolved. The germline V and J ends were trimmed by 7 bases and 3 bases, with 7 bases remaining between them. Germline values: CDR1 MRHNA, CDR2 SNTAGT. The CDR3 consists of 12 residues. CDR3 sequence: CASKQPNQPQHF. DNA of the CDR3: TGTGCCAGCAAACAGCCCAATCAGCCCCAGCATTTT.

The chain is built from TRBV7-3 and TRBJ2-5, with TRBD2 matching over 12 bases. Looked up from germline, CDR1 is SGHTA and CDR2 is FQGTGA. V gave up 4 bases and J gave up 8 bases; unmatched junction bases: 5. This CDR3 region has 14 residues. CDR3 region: CASSSTGLAGTQYF. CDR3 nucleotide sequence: TGTGCCAGCAGCTCCACGGGACTAGCGGGTACCCAGTACTTC.